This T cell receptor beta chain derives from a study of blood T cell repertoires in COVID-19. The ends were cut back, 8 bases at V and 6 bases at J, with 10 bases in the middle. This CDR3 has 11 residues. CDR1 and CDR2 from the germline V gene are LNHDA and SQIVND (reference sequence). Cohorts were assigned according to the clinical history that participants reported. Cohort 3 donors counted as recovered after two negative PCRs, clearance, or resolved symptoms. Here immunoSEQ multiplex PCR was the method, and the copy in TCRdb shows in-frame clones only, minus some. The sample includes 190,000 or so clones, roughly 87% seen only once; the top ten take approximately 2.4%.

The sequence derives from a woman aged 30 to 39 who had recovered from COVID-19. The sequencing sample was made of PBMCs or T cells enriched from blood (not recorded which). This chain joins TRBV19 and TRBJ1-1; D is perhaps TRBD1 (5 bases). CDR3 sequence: CASQEGPEAFF. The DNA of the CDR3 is TGTGCCAGTCAGGAGGGGCCTGAAGCTTTCTTT.